The clone carrying this T cell receptor beta chain was found many times. TCRdb passed the 5' RACE reads through MiXCR, listing each CDR3 protein once. The sample has some 24,000 distinct CDR3 sequences, over 5.5% seen once. This entry comes from a study of neurological immune-mediated disorders. The CDR3 runs to 13 residues. The ends lost 6 bases at V and 9 bases at J; junction bases unmatched: 5. CDR1 MNHEY and CDR2 SMNVEV come from the germline V gene (reference sequence). The clonotype originates from a woman in her 40s in good health. The sequenced sample was PBMCs. The chain has TRBV27 and TRBJ2-1, with 10 nucleotides matching TRBD2. CDR3 DNA sequence: TGTGCCAGCAGGCAAGCGGGGGGGAGTGAGCAGTTCTTC. Protein: CASRQAGGSEQFF.